This T cell receptor beta chain appears in the sequencing data of a study of blood T cell repertoires in COVID-19. Overall study context: The origin of the acute and convalescent COVID-19 samples was the United States, Italy and Spain.

Germline lookup yields CDR1 MNHEY and CDR2 SMNVEV (reference sequence). Trimming shortened V by 5 bases and J by 10 bases, and 15 bases separated the two germline ends. The CDR3 spans 13 residues. Authors' processing steps: Reference gene primer amplification in the assay estimated nucleated cell counts. Sequencing used immunoSEQ multiplex PCR; TCRdb keeps in-frame clones, though not all of them. The D gene and trimming were derived from the DNA, and the V and J assignments and clone size from that table. The data hold 230,000 or so clones, with nearly 90% observed a single time. V is TRBV27 and J is TRBJ1-5; D is possibly TRBD1 (5 bases). Specimen: peripheral blood. This TCR was sampled from a woman in her sixties or seventies with COVID-19, enrolled during active disease. The CDR3 sequence: CASSPGKKGPQHF. The CDR3 DNA is TGTGCCAGCAGTCCAGGGAAGAAGGGTCCCCAGCATTTT.